The rows below give T cell receptor beta chains drawn from one sample of a study of blood T cell repertoires in COVID-19. This table comes from immunoSEQ multiplex PCR, and its TCRdb copy is limited to in-frame clones, with some not included. The sample has 72,000 or so clones, around 82% seen once. Input material: peripheral blood. Receptors originate from a man aged 80 or over with active COVID-19. Both conserved end residues are part of each CDR3.

J gene,V gene,CDR3 protein
TRBJ2-1,TRBV18,CASSPTTGTYNEQFF
TRBJ1-3,TRBV5-8,CASSLNLVSGNTIYF
TRBJ1-4,TRBV19,CASRKQGSGGNEKLFF
TRBJ2-2,TRBV3-1/TRBV3-2,CASSQVGVETGEPFF
TRBJ2-3,TRBV5-1,CASSLELADTQYF
TRBJ2-1,TRBV7-3,CASSLQGLDEQFF
TRBJ2-7,TRBV7-3,CASSLSGGGLPYEQYF
TRBJ2-2,TRBV7-2,CASSPYTGELFF
TRBJ2-7,TRBV14,CASSQDRGTGVGYEQYF
TRBJ2-1,TRBV11-2,CATWKGTEKNEQFF
TRBJ2-2,TRBV5-4,CASSFRTSGTGELFF
TRBJ2-7,TRBV5-6,CASSVPTKINEQYF